Shown below are 5 T cell receptor beta chains from a single sample sequenced in a study of blood T cells in healthy people across ages. PCR was performed a second time for 7 to 11 cycles using a sample-barcoded 5' primer and a J-beta primer mix. From the 5' RACE reads, TCRdb called clonotypes with MiXCR, one entry per CDR3 protein. Among about 320,000 distinct CDR3 sequences, less than 30% were seen once, and the ten largest hold over 25%. Sequences were obtained from blood. All receptors derive from a woman aged 65 to 85 in good health.

There are a few counts of this clonotype. The chain couples TRBV28 to TRBJ2-5, with TRBD1 as a possible D gene (5 bases). The J call may be wrong; the DNA end is better matched by TRBJ2-7. Germline V CDR1 and CDR2: MDHEN, SYDVKM. This CDR3 has 13 residues. CDR3 in DNA: TGTGCCAGCTGGGGCCCAGGGAACCACGAGCAGTACTTC. It encodes CASWGPGNHEQYF.

This clonotype has only one observation. A read error may account for a junction end that differs from germline. V usage is TRBV7-7 and J usage is TRBJ2-5; 10 bases are shared with TRBD1. This CDR3 comprises 16 residues. The germline V gene has CDR1 SSHAT and CDR2 FNYEAQ (reference sequence). DNA of the CDR3: TGTGCTAGCAGCCAAAGGACAGGGGGATTGGAAGAGACCCAGTACTTC. As protein: CASSQRTGGLEETQYF. The full variable domain, with the rest looked up from reference TRBV7-7 and TRBJ2-5, is GAGVSQSPRYKVTKRGQDVTLRCDPISSHATLYWYQQALGQGPEFLTYFNYEAQPDKSGLPSDRFSAERPEGSISTLTIQRTEQRDSAMYRCASSQRTGGLEETQYFGPGTRLLVL.

This clonotype has a single count. In DNA form, the CDR3 reads TGCGCCAGCAGCTTGGAAGCGGGAGTTAGGTCCTACGAGCAGTACTTC. Translation: CASSLEAGVRSYEQYF. V is TRBV5-1 and J is TRBJ2-7; 8 bases are shared with TRBD2. With 0 bases clipped from V and 1 base from J, the junction kept 6 bases outside the gene matches. CDR3 size: 16 residues. Germline CDR1 SGHRS, CDR2 YFSETQ.

About this clonotype: Germline and junction disagree at one end, which may indicate a read error. V usage is TRBV5-1 and J usage is TRBJ2-5; TRBD1 matches at 11 bases. Per the germline V gene, CDR1 is SGHRS and CDR2 is YFSETQ. This CDR3 region has 12 residues. CDR3 in amino acids: CASSPGQGESIF. CDR3 sequence (DNA): TGCGCCAGCAGCCCGGGACAGGGGGAATCGATCTTC.

The chain carries TRBV7-9 and TRBJ2-1; 7 nucleotides align to TRBD2. The CDR3 runs to 15 residues. Per germline, CDR1 SEHNR and CDR2 FQNEAQ (reference sequence). The V segment lost 4 bases and the J segment 7 bases; nucleotides outside the gene matches: 10. CDR3 sequence (DNA): TGTGCCAGCAGCTCCGGACTAGGAGGTAGGAATGAGCAGTTCTTC. Its protein product is CASSSGLGGRNEQFF.